This T cell receptor beta chain comes out of a study of Graves' ophthalmopathy and Graves' hyperthyroidism. As for the study in general: There was a collection of peripheral blood at initial diagnosis, before any treatment.

Moderate-to-severe activity, CAS at least 3, NOSPECS at least 4 and duration under 3 months characterized donors with ophthalmopathy. Scientists amplified the TCR beta CDR3 regions from RNA transcripts. First-round RT-PCR with HTBI primers preceded a second-round multiplex PCR. TCRdb independently ran MiXCR on the multiplex PCR reads; one entry per CDR3 protein. The sample carries a few hundred thousand distinct CDR3 sequences, 15% to 20% recorded once. This clonotype came up many times. In germline, CDR1 is MNHEY, CDR2 SVGEGT. Trimming left V 0 bases short and J 1 base short, with 10 bases between. The CDR3 loop spans 16 amino acids.

The TCR was taken from an adult man with Graves' ophthalmopathy. The sequenced sample was peripheral blood. This chain links TRBV6-2 or TRBV6-3 with TRBJ1-3; D gene uncertain. CDR3 amino acids: CASSYSVPGSGNTIYF. In DNA, the CDR3 is TGTGCCAGCAGTTACTCGGTGCCCGGGTCTGGAAACACCATATATTTT.